This T cell receptor (beta chain) was found in a study of shared clonotypes between healthy human individuals. It was CD45RO-negative cells, positively selected for CCR7, that made up naive CD8 cells, with terminally differentiated effector memory CD45RA+ cells excluded. Germline assignment: CDR1 SEHNR and CDR2 FQNEAQ (reference sequence). CDR3 length: 14 amino acids. The V end lost 4 bases, the J end lost 4 bases, and 14 bases lay between the germline ends. This clone was counted once. The sample contains more than one DNA sequence encoding this CDR3. Here immunoSEQ multiplex PCR was the method, and the copy in TCRdb shows in-frame clones only, minus some. The sample lists 1.5 million to 2.5 million clones; approximately 94% were seen once.

The rearrangement uses TRBV7-9 and TRBJ2-7; D is undetermined. The sequenced sample was naive CD8+ T cells sorted from blood. The clonotype originates from a man aged 18 to 29 in good health. CDR3 in amino acids: CASSSPDRVYEQYF. The CDR3 nucleotides read TGTGCCAGCAGCTCCCCGGATCGGGTTTACGAGCAGTACTTC.